Here is one T cell receptor beta chain with its context. Its antigen is unidentified. The entry originates in a study of T cell responses to AZD1222 COVID-19 vaccine. Study-level findings and limits: Just a handful of AZD1222 recipients tested seropositive at baseline. There were repertoire samples only from the period after the peak T cell response. An increase in Spike-specific TCR breadth and depth was observed after two AZD1222 doses. Donors skewed white British and female; clonal diversity was possibly underestimated.

The data were produced by immunoSEQ multiplex PCR, yet TCRdb's version contains in-frame clones alone and is incomplete. This sample has 65,000 to 75,000 clones, with more than 75% found just once. This receptor was obtained from an adult who received the MenACWY meningococcal vaccine as a control. The sequences come from peripheral blood, collected 28 days after the second dose of the MenACWY control vaccine.

The CDR3 DNA is TGTGCCAGCAGCCCCCGCGCCCTTGGGGCGGGGGGGAACACCGGGGAGCTGTTTTTT. Protein product: CASSPRALGAGGNTGELFF. The V gene is TRBV7-7, the J gene TRBJ2-2; 8 bases are shared with TRBD2. The CDR3 loop spans 19 amino acids. The V gene's germline CDR1 is SSHAT and CDR2 FNYEAQ (reference sequence). Unmatched junction bases numbered 15, after V lost 5 bases and J lost 1 base.